This T cell receptor (beta chain) was observed in a study of T cells in Graves' hyperthyroidism and ophthalmopathy. The investigators amplified TCR beta CDR3 regions from RNA transcripts. With the HTBI primer set, the TCR CDR3 went through a first round of RT-PCR. TCRdb reanalysed the multiplex PCR reads using MiXCR and keeps one entry per CDR3 protein. The table has about 380,000 distinct CDR3 sequences, approximately 15% seen once. This clonotype has a count of ten or more. Recently diagnosed hyperthyroidism of less than 2 months' duration affected patients aged 18 to 65. The CDR3 is 15 residues long. The trim removed 5 bases at V and 5 bases at J, leaving 10 bases unmatched. CDR1 and CDR2 (germline): MNHNS, SASEGT.

The sequence came from a woman aged 55 to 70 with Graves' hyperthyroidism. The chain links TRBV6-1 to TRBJ1-1; TRBD1 matches 8 bases. Sequenced: blood. The CDR3 DNA sequence: TGTGCCAGCAGTTCCCAGGGGGCGGGGAAGACTGAAGCTTTCTTT. Residues: CASSSQGAGKTEAFF.